These T cell receptor beta chains were read from a single sample in a study of identical twins. TCRdb re-derived calls from the 5' RACE reads in MiXCR, one entry per CDR3 protein. The repertoire holds approximately 220,000 distinct CDR3 sequences, with 6.5% to 8.5% as singletons. Another study also made use of these data, one on yellow fever vaccine responses in identical twins.

Input material: memory (CD45RO+) T cells sorted from blood. Source of these receptors: a woman between 18 and 29 years old in good health. Both conserved end residues are part of each CDR3. Each record gives: V gene, J gene, clone size, D gene, CDR3 DNA, CDR3 protein. A D gene is named only where the DNA matches it firmly. Clone size is shown for a subset of rows, as once, few, many or a class of expanded clone.

TRBV7-8	TRBJ2-1	many	TRBD1	TGTGCCAGCAGCTTAGCTGGGACAGGGGGCGCAAAGCAGTTCTTC	CASSLAGTGGAKQFF
TRBV6-2/TRBV6-3	TRBJ2-1	many	TRBD2	TGTGCCAGCACCTTAGCGGGAGGGTCCGGGAATGAGCAGTTCTTC	CASTLAGGSGNEQFF
TRBV7-8	TRBJ2-5	NA	TRBD2	TGTGCCAGCAGCTTAGGCGCTAGCGGCGAGACCCAGTACTTC	CASSLGASGETQYF
TRBV27	TRBJ2-4	many	NA	TGTGCCAGCAGTTTATCCTCGACCAAAAACATTCAGTACTTC	CASSLSSTKNIQYF
TRBV7-8	TRBJ2-7	many	NA	TGTGCCAGCAGGCCCAGAGGACAATCCTACGAGCAGTACTTC	CASRPRGQSYEQYF
TRBV29-1	TRBJ2-4	many	NA	TGCAGCGTTGGAGGTGTCACAGGCGCAGCAAAAAACATTCAGTACTTC	CSVGGVTGAAKNIQYF
TRBV20-1	TRBJ2-7	few	NA	TGCAGTGCTATTCGGGAACGCGAGCAGTACTTC	CSAIREREQYF
TRBV24-1	TRBJ2-3	many	TRBD2	TGTGCCACCAGTGATCCTAGCGGGACCACAGATACGCAGTATTTT	CATSDPSGTTDTQYF
TRBV27	TRBJ2-1	NA	TRBD2	TGTGCCAGCAGTTTAACACTAGCGGGGAGGAACAATGAGCAGTTCTTC	CASSLTLAGRNNEQFF
TRBV27	TRBJ1-5	many	NA	TGTGCCAGCGTATCTAGGAGAGGGGGTCAGCCCCAGCATTTT	CASVSRRGGQPQHF
TRBV27	TRBJ2-7	many	TRBD2	TGTGCCAGCAGTAAGCGCTCCGGGACTAGCAGCGGGCAGTACTTC	CASSKRSGTSSGQYF
TRBV29-1	TRBJ1-4	many	NA	TGCAGCGTTGGCACAACAACTAATGAAAAACTGTTTTTT	CSVGTTTNEKLFF
TRBV5-1	TRBJ2-1	many	TRBD2	TGCGCCAGCAGCACTTTGACTAGCTCAAGTTCGGATGAGCAGTTCTTC	CASSTLTSSSSDEQFF
TRBV2	TRBJ2-7	few	NA	TGTGCCAGCAGGCAGGGGAACGAGCAGTACTTC	CASRQGNEQYF
TRBV7-2	TRBJ2-7	many	NA	TGTGCCAGCAGCAGAACATACGAGCAGTACTTC	CASSRTYEQYF
TRBV24-1	TRBJ2-1	NA	TRBD2	TGTGCCACCAGTGATCGCAAACTAGCGGGACTGTACAATGAGCAGTTCTTC	CATSDRKLAGLYNEQFF
TRBV4-3	TRBJ2-7	few	NA	TGCGCCAGCAGCCAAGGAGGGGGACAAGAATACGAGCAGTACTTC	CASSQGGGQEYEQYF
TRBV6-5	TRBJ1-5	NA	NA	TGTGCCAGCAGTTACTCGACAGATAGCAATCAGCCCCAGCATTTT	CASSYSTDSNQPQHF
TRBV29-1	TRBJ2-2	NA	NA	TGCAGCGCCGGGCTCGGTACCGGGGAGCTGTTTTTT	CSAGLGTGELFF
TRBV5-1	TRBJ1-1	many	NA	TGCGCCAGCACCAGGTGGGGGGACACTGAAGCTTTCTTT	CASTRWGDTEAFF
TRBV28	TRBJ2-7	few	NA	TGTGCCAGCAGTCCCGCCGGATCATACCTGGGCGAGCAGTACTTC	CASSPAGSYLGEQYF
TRBV7-9	TRBJ1-2	NA	TRBD1	TGTGCCAGCGGCACATGGACAGGAACTGGCTACACCTTC	CASGTWTGTGYTF
TRBV18	TRBJ2-2	NA	NA	TGTGCCAGCTCACCACCTGCGGGGCCGAACACCGGGGAGCTGTTTTTT	CASSPPAGPNTGELFF
TRBV7-8	TRBJ1-5	many	NA	TGTGCCAGCAGCATATTGGAGGGTCCTAATCAGCCCCAGCATTTT	CASSILEGPNQPQHF
TRBV28	TRBJ1-3	many	TRBD1	TGTGCCAGCAGACGGGACAGGGCTGGAAACACCATATATTTT	CASRRDRAGNTIYF
TRBV12-3/TRBV12-4	TRBJ2-7	many	TRBD2	TGTGCCAGCAGTTTTCAATCGGGAGGACTAGCGGGCCAGTACTTC	CASSFQSGGLAGQYF
TRBV18	TRBJ2-6	NA	TRBD1	TGTGCCAGCTCAACTGGACAGGGGAATGGGGCCAACGTCCTGACTTTC	CASSTGQGNGANVLTF